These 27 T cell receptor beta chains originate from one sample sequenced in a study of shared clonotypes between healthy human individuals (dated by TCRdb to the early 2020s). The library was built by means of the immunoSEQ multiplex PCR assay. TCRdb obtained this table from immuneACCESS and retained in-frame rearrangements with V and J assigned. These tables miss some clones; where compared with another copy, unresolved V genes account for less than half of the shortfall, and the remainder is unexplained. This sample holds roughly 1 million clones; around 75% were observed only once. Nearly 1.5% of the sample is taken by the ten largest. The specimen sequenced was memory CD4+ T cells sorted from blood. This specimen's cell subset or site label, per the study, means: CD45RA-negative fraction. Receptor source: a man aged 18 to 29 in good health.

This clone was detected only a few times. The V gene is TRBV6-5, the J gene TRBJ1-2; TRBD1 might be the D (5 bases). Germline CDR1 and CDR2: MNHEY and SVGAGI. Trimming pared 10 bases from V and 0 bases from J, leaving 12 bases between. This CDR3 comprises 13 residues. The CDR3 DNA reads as TGTGCCACCGGGGCGGGAGCTAACTATGGCTACACCTTC. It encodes CATGAGANYGYTF.

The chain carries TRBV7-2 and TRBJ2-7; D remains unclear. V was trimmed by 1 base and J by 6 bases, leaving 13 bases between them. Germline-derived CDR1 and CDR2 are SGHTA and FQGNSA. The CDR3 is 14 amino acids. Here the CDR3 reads CASSLDGRIGEQYF. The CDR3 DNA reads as TGTGCCAGCAGCTTAGACGGAAGGATAGGCGAGCAGTACTTC.

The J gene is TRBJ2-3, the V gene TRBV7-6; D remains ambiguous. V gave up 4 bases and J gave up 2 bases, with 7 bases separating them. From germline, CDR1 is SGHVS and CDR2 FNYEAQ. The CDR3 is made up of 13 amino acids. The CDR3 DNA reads TGTGCCAGCAGCTCACACAACACAGATACGCAGTATTTT. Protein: CASSSHNTDTQYF. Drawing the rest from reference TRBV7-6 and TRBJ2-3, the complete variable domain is GAGVSQSPRYKVTKRGQDVALRCDPISGHVSLYWYRQALGQGPEFLTYFNYEAQQDKSGLPNDRFSAERPEGSISTLTIQRTEQRDSAMYRCASSSHNTDTQYFGPGTRLTVL.

In DNA form, the CDR3 reads TGTGCCAGCAGCTCGAGACACCTTTCAACTAATGAAAAACTGTTTTTT. Its protein product is CASSSRHLSTNEKLFF. The chain joins TRBV7-2 to TRBJ1-4; D not certain. The CDR3 contains 16 residues. Germline CDR1 is SGHTA and CDR2 is FQGNSA. Trimming stripped 4 bases from V and 0 bases from J, with 12 bases between.

The CDR3 is CASSATSGPSYEQYF. The CDR3 DNA follows: TGTGCCAGCAGTGCCACTAGCGGCCCATCCTACGAGCAGTACTTC. The chain links TRBV2 to TRBJ2-7, with 8 positions matching TRBD2. There are 15 residues in the CDR3. Trimming at V came to 4 bases and at J to 1 base, leaving 6 bases not matched to a gene. CDR1 and CDR2 (germline): SNHLY, FYNNEI.

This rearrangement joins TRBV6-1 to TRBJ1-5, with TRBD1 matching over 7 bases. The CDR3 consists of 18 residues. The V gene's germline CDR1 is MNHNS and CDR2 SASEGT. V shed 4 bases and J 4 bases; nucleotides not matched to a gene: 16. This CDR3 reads CASSAPRQGRTPNQPQHF. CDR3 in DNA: TGTGCCAGCAGTGCGCCCCGACAGGGAAGAACACCGAATCAGCCCCAGCATTTT.

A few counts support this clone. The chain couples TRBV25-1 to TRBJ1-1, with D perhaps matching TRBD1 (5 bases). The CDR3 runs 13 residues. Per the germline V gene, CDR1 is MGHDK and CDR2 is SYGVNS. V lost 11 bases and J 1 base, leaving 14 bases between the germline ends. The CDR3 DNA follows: TGTGCCTCACTGGGCAGGGCGAACACTGAAGCTTTCTTT. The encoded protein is CASLGRANTEAFF.

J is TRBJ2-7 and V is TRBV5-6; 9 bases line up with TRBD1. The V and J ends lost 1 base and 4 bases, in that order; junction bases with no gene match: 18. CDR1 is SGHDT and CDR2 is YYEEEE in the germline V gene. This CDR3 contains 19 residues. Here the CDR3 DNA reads TGTGCCAGCAGCTTGTATTTCGGCCCTCCCGGGACAGGGTTTTACGAGCAGTACTTC. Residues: CASSLYFGPPGTGFYEQYF.

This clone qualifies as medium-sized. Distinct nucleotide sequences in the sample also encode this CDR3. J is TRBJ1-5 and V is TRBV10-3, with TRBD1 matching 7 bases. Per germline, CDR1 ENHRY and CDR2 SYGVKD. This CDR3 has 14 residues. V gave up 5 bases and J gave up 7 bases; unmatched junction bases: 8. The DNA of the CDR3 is TGTGCCATCAGTCCCGGGACAGCGGGGCAGCCCCAGCATTTT. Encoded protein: CAISPGTAGQPQHF.

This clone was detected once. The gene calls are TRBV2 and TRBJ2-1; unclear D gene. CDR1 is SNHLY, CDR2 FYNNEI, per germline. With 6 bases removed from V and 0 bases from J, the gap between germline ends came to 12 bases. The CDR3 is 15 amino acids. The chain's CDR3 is CASSELSPSYNEQFF. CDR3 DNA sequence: TGTGCCAGCAGCGAACTATCACCCTCCTACAATGAGCAGTTCTTC.

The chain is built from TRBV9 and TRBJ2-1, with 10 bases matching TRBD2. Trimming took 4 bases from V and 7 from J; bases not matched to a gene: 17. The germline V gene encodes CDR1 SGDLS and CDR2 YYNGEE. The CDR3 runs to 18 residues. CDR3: CASSPRSGRAEGLNEQFF. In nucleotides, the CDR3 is TGTGCCAGCAGCCCAAGAAGCGGGAGGGCCGAGGGGTTGAATGAGCAGTTCTTC.

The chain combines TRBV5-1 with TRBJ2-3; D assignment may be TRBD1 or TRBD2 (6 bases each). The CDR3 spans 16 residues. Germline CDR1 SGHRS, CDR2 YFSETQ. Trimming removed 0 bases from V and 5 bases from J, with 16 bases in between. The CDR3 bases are TGCGCCAGCAGCTTGGGCTCGGGGGCGCGGGGAGATACGCAGTATTTT. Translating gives CASSLGSGARGDTQYF.

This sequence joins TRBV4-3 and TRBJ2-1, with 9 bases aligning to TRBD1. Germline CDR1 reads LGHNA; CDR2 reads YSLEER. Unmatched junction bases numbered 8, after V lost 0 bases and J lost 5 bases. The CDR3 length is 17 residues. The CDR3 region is CASSQDPGTGYHNEQFF. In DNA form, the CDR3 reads TGCGCCAGCAGCCAAGATCCTGGGACAGGGTATCACAATGAGCAGTTCTTC.

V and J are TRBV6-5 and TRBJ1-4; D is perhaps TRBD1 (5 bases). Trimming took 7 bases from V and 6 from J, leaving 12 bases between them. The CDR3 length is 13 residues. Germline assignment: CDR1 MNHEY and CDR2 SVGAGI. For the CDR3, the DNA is TGTGCCAGCACTGCGGGGCTGGATGAAAAACTGTTTTTT. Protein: CASTAGLDEKLFF.

CDR3 protein: CAWSEGQAGELFF. CDR3 nucleotides: TGTGCCTGGAGTGAAGGACAGGCCGGGGAGCTGTTTTTT. The chain combines TRBV30 with TRBJ2-2, with 7 bases identical to TRBD1. CDR3 length: 13 amino acids. Per germline, CDR1 GTSNPN and CDR2 SVGIG (reference sequence). V lost 1 base and J lost 6; bases outside the gene matches: 2.

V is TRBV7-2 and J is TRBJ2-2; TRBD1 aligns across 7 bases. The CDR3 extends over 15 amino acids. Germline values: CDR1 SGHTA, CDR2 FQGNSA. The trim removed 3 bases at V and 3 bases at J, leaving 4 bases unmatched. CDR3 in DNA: TGTGCCAGCAGCTTCCGGGACAGCTACACCGGGGAGCTGTTTTTT. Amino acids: CASSFRDSYTGELFF.

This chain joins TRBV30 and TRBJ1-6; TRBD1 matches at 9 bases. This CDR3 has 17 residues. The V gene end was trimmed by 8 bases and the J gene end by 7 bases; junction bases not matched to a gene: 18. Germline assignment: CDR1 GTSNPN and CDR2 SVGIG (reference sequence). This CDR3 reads CAGTGTGMRLGNSPLHF. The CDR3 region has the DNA TGTGCCGGGACCGGGACAGGGATGAGATTGGGGAATTCACCCCTCCACTTT.

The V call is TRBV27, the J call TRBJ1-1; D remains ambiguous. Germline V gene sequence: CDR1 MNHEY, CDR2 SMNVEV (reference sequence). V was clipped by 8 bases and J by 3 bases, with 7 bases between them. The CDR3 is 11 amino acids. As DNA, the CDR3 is TGTGCCAGCGGGGTGGACACTGAAGCTTTCTTT. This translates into CASGVDTEAFF.

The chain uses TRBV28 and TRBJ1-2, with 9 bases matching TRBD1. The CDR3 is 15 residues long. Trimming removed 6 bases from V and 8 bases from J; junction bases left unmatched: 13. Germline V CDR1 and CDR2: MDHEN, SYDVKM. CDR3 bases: TGTGCCAGCAGCCAACCCGGGACAGGGTTGAGGGGCTACACCTTC. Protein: CASSQPGTGLRGYTF.

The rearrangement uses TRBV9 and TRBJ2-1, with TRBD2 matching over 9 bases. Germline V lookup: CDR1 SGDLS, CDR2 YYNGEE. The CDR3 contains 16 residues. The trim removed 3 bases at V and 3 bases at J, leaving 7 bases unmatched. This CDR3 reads CASSGTSGGNYNEQFF. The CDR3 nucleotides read TGTGCCAGCAGCGGGACCAGCGGGGGGAACTACAATGAGCAGTTCTTC. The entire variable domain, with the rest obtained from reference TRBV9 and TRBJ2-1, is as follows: DSGVTQTPKHLITATGQRVTLRCSPRSGDLSVYWYQQSLDQGLQFLIQYYNGEERAKGNILERFSAQQFPDLHSELNLSSLELGDSALYFCASSGTSGGNYNEQFFGPGTRLTVL.

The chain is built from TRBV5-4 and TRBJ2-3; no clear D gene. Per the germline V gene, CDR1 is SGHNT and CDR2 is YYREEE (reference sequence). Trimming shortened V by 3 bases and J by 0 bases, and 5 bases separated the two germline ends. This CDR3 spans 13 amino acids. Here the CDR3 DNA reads TGTGCCAGCAGCTCCACTAGCACAGATACGCAGTATTTT. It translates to CASSSTSTDTQYF.

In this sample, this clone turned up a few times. The DNA of the CDR3 is TGTGCCAGCAGCCAACAGTTGAACCTGGACACTGAAGCTTTCTTT. Protein: CASSQQLNLDTEAFF. V is TRBV9 and J is TRBJ1-1, with D unresolved. CDR3 length: 15 amino acids. Germline V gene data show CDR1 as SGDLS and CDR2 as YYNGEE. The V end was cut by 4 bases, the J end by 3 bases, with 16 bases between.

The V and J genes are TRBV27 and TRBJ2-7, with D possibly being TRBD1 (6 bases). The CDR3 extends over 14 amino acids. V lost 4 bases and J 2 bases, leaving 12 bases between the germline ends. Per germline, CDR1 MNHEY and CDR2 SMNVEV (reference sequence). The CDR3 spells CASSSPGVPYEQYF. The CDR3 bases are TGTGCCAGCAGTTCCCCAGGGGTTCCCTACGAGCAGTACTTC.

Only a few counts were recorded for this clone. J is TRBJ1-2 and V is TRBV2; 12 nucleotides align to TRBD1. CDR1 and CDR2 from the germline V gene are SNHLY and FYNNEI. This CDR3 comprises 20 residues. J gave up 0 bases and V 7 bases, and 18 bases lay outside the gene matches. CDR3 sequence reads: CASKTTLGQGAIEANYGYTF. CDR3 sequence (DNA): TGTGCCAGCAAGACTACCTTGGGACAGGGGGCAATCGAAGCTAACTATGGCTACACCTTC.

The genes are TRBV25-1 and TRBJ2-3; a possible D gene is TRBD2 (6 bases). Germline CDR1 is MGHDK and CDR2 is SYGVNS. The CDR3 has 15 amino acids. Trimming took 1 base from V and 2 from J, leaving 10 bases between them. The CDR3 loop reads CASSEWGGTTDTQYF. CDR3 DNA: TGTGCCAGCAGTGAATGGGGCGGGACCACAGATACGCAGTATTTT.

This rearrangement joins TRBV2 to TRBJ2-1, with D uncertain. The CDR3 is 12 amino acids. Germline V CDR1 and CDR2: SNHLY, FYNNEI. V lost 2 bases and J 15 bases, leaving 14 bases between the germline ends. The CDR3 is CASSEIPNLPFF. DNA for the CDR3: TGTGCCAGCAGTGAAATCCCAAACCTTCCGTTCTTC.

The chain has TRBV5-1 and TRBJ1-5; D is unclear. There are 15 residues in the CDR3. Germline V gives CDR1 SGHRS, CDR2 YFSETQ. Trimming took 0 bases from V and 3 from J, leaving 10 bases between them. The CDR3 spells CASSLEGSYNQPQHF. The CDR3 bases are TGCGCCAGCAGCTTGGAAGGGAGTTACAATCAGCCCCAGCATTTT.